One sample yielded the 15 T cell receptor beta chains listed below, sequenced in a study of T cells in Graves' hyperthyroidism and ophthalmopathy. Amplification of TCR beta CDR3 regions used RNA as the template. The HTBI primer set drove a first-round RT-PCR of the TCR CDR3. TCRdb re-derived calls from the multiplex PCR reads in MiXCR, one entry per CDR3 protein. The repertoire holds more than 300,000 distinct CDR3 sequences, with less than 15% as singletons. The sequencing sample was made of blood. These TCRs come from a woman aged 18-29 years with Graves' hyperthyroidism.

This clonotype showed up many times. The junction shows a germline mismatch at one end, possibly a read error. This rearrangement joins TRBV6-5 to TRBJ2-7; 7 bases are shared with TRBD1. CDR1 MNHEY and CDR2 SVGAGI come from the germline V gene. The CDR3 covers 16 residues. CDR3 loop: CAGSYSAGTDFYEQYF. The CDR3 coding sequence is TGTGCCGGCAGTTACTCGGCCGGGACAGACTTCTACGAGCAGTACTTC.

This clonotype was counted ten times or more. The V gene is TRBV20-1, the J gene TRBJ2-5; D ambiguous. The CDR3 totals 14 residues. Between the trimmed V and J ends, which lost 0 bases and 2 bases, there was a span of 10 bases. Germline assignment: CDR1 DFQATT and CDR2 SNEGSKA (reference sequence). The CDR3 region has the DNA TGCAGTGCTAGAGATTCACAGTGGCAAGAGACCCAGTACTTC. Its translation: CSARDSQWQETQYF.

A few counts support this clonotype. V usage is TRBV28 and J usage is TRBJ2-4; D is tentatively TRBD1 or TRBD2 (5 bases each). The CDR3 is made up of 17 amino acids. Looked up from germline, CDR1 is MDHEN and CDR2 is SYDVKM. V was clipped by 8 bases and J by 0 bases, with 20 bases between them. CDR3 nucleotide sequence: TGTGCCAGCGGGTGGGACGGGCGCCTCCCAGCCAAAAACATTCAGTACTTC. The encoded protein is CASGWDGRLPAKNIQYF.

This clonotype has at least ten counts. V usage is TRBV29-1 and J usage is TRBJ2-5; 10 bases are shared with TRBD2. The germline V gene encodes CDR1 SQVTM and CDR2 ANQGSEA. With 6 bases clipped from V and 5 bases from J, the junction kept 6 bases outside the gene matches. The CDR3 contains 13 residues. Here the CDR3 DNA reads TGCAGCGTCACTCTAGCGGGAGCTGAGACCCAGTACTTC. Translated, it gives CSVTLAGAETQYF. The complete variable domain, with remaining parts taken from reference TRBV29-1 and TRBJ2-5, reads SAVISQKPSRDICQRGTSLTIQCQVDSQVTMMFWYRQQPGQSLTLIATANQGSEATYESGFVIDKFPISRPNLTFSTLTVSNMSPEDSSIYLCSVTLAGAETQYFGPGTRLLVL.

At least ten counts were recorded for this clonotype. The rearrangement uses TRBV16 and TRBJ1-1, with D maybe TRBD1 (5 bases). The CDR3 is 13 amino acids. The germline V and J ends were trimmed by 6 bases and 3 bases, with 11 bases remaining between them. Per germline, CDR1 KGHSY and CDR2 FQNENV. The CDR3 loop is CASRGVPDTEAFF. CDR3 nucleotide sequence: TGTGCCAGCAGAGGGGTGCCGGACACTGAAGCTTTCTTT.

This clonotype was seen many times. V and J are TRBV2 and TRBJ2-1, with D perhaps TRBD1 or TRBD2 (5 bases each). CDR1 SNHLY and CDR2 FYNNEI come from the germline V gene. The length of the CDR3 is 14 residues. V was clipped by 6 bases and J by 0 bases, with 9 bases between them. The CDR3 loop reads CASSEGSSYNEQFF. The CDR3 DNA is TGTGCCAGCAGCGAGGGGAGCTCCTACAATGAGCAGTTCTTC.

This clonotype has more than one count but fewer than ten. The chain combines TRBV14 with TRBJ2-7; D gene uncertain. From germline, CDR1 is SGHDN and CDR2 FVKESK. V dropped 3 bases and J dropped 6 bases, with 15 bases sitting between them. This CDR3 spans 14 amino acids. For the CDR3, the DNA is TGTGCCAGCAGCCATCCCCCACGAGAAGCCGAGCAGTACTTC. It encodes CASSHPPREAEQYF.

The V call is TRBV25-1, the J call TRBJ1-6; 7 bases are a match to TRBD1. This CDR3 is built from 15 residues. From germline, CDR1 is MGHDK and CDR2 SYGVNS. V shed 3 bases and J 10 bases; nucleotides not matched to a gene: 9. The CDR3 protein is CASSEARRGRSPLHF. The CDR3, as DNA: TGTGCCAGCAGTGAGGCTCGCAGGGGGAGATCACCCCTCCACTTT.

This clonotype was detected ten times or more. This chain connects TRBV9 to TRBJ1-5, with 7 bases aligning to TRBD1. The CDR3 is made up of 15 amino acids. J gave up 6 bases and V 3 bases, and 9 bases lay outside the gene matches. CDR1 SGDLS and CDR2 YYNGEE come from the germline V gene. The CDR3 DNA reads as TGTGCCAGCAGCGCTACCGGGACAGTGAGTCAGCCCCAGCATTTT. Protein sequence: CASSATGTVSQPQHF. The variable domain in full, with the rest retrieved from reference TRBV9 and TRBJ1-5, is DSGVTQTPKHLITATGQRVTLRCSPRSGDLSVYWYQQSLDQGLQFLIQYYNGEERAKGNILERFSAQQFPDLHSELNLSSLELGDSALYFCASSATGTVSQPQHFGDGTRLSIL.

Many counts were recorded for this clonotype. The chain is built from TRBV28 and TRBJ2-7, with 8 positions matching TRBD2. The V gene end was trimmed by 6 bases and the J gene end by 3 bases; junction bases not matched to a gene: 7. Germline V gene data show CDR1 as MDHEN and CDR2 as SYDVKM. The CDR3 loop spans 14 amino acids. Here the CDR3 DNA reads TGTGCCAGCAGCGTTAGCGGGACCCGCTACGAGCAGTACTTC. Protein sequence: CASSVSGTRYEQYF.

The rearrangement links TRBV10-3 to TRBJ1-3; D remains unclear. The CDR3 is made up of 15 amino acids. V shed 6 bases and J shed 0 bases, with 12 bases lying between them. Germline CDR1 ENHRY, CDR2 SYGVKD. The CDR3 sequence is CAIRTGPSSGNTIYF. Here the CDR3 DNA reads TGTGCCATCAGAACTGGACCCAGCTCTGGAAACACCATATATTTT.

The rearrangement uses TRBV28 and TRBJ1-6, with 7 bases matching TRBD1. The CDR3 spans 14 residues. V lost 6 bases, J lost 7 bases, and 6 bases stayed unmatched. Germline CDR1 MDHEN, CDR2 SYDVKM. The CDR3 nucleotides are TGTGCCAGCAGCTATACAGGGGTAAATTCACCCCTCCACTTT. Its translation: CASSYTGVNSPLHF. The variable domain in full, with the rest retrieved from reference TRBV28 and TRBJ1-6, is DVKVTQSSRYLVKRTGEKVFLECVQDMDHENMFWYRQDPGLGLRLIYFSYDVKMKEKGDIPEGYSVSREKKERFSLILESASTNQTSMYLCASSYTGVNSPLHFGNGTRLTVT.

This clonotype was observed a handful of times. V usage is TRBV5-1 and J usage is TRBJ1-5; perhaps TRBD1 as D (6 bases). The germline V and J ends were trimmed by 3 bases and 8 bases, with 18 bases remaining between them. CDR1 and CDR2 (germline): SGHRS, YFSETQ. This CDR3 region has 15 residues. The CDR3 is CASSSGRGAGEPQHF. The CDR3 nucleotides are TGCGCCAGCAGCTCAGGACGGGGGGCCGGGGAGCCCCAGCATTTT.

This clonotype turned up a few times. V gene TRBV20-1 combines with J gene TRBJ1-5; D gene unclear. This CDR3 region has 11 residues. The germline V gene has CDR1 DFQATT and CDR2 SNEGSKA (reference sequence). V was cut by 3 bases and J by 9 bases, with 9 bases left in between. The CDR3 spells CSARGLGPQHF. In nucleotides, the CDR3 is TGCAGTGCTAGGGGTCTAGGGCCCCAGCATTTT.

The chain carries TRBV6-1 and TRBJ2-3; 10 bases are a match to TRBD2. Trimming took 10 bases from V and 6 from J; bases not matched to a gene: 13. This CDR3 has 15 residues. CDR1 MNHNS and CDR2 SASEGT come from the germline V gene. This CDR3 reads CAISRLAGGPDTQYF. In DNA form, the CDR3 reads TGTGCCATCAGCCGACTAGCGGGTGGGCCGGATACGCAGTATTTT.